This passage covers 5 T cell receptor beta chains from one sample sequenced in a study of T cells after yellow fever vaccination. TCRdb recomputed calls from the 5' RACE reads with MiXCR, one row per CDR3 protein. Among 100,000 to 150,000 distinct CDR3 sequences listed, roughly 9% were seen once. Sequencing used CD8+ T cells sorted from PBMCs, obtained on the day of the yellow fever booster vaccination. These receptors originate from a man aged 18-30 years who received the YFV17D yellow fever vaccine.

The chain combines TRBV28 with TRBJ2-3; 8 positions match TRBD1. The CDR3 extends over 16 amino acids. V was pared by 5 bases and J by 3 bases, with 10 bases of the junction left unmatched. The germline V gene has CDR1 MDHEN and CDR2 SYDVKM. This CDR3 is CASSNLQGGMTDTQYF. The CDR3 DNA follows: TGTGCCAGCAGTAACTTACAGGGGGGAATGACAGATACGCAGTATTTT.

This clonotype was detected only a few times. The V call is TRBV5-5, the J call TRBJ1-1, with D uncertain. The germline V gene encodes CDR1 SGHKS and CDR2 YYEKEE (reference sequence). The V gene lost 2 bases and the J gene lost 1 base, with 12 bases spanning the gap. The CDR3 loop spans 15 amino acids. The CDR3 sequence is CASSLVNSRNTEAFF. The CDR3 nucleotides read TGTGCCAGCAGCTTAGTCAACAGTCGGAACACTGAAGCTTTCTTT.

This chain links TRBV4-1 with TRBJ1-2; D is unclear. Germline values: CDR1 MGHRA, CDR2 YSYEKL. The CDR3 extends over 15 amino acids. V was clipped by 0 bases and J by 3 bases, with 11 bases between them. CDR3 sequence (DNA): TGCGCCAGCAGCCAAGACCGCGGGCTTGACTATGGCTACACCTTC. Translation: CASSQDRGLDYGYTF.

This clonotype was counted only a few times. This sequence joins TRBV12-3 or TRBV12-4 and TRBJ2-7; D is unresolved. The V end lost 3 bases, the J end lost 4 bases, and 7 bases lay between the germline ends. The CDR3 is 12 residues long. CDR3: CASSFTSYEQYF. CDR3 DNA sequence: TGTGCCAGCAGTTTTACATCGTACGAGCAGTACTTC.

This clonotype was observed a few times. V is TRBV7-6 and J is TRBJ1-2; tentative D call: TRBD1 (6 bases). Trimming took 5 bases from V and 4 from J, leaving 14 bases between them. Germline V gene data show CDR1 as SGHVS and CDR2 as FNYEAQ. This CDR3 is 14 amino acids long. CDR3 in DNA: TGTGCCAGCAGCGAAACAGGGTCTGTCTATGGCTACACCTTC. Amino acids: CASSETGSVYGYTF.